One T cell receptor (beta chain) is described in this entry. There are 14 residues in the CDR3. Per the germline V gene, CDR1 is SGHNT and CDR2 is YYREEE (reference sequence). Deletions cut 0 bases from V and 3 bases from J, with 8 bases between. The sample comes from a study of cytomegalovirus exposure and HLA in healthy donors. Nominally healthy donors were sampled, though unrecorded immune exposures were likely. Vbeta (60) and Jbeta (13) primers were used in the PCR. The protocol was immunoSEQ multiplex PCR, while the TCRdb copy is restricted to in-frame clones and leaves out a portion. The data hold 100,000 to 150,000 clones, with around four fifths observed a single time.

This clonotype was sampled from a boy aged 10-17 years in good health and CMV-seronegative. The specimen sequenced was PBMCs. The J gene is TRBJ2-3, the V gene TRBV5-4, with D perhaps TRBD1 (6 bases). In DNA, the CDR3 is TGTGCCAGCAGCTTGGACCAGGGGACAGATACGCAGTATTTT. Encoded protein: CASSLDQGTDTQYF.